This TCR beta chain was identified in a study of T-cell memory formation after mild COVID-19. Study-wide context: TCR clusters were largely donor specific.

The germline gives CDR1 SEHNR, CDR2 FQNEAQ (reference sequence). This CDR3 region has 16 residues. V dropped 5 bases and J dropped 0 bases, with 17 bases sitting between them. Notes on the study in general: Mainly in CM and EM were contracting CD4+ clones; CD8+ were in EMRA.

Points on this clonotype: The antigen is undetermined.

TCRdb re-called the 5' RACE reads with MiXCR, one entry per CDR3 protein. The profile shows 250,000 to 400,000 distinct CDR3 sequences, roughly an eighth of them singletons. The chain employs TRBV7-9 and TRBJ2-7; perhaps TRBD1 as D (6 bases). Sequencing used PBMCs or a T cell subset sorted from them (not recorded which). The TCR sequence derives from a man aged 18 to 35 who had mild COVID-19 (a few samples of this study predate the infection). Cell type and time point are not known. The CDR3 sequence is CASSPSGGQNSYEQYF. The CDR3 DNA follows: TGTGCCAGCAGCCCAAGCGGCGGACAGAACTCCTACGAGCAGTACTTC. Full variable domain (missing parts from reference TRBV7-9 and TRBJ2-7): DTGVSQNPRHKITKRGQNVTFRCDPISEHNRLYWYRQTLGQGPEFLTYFQNEAQLEKSRLLSDRFSAERPKGSFSTLEIQRTEQGDSAMYLCASSPSGGQNSYEQYFGPGTRLTVT.